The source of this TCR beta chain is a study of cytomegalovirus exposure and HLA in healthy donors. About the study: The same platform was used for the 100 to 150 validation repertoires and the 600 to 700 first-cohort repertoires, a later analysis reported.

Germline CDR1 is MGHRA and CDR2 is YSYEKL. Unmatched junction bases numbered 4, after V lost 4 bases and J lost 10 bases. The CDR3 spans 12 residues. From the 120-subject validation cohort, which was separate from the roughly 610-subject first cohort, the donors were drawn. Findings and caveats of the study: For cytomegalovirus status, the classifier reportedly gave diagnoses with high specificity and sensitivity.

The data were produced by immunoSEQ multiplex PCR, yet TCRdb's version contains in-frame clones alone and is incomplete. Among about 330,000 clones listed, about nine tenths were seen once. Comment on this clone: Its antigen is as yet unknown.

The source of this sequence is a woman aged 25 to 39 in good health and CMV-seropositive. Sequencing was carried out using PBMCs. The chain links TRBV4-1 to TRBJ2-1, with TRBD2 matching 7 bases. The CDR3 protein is CASSPSGMEQFF. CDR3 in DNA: TGCGCCAGCAGCCCCAGCGGGATGGAGCAGTTCTTC.